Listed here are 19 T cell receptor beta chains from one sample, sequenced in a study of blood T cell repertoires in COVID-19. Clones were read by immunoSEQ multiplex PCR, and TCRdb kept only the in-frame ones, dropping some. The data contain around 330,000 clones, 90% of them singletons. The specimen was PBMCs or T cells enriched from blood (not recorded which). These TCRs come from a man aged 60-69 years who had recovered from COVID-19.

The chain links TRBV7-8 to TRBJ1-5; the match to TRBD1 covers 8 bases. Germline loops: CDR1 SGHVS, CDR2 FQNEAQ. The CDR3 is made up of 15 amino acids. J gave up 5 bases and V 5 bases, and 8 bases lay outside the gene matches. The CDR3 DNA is TGTGCCAGCAGCCGAGACAGGGGAGGCGATCAGCCCCAGCATTTT. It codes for CASSRDRGGDQPQHF.

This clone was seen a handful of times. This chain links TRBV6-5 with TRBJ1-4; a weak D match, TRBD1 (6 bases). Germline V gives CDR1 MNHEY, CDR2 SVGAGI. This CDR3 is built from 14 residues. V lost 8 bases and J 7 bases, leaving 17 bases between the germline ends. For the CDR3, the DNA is TGTGCCAGCCACGAGGGGGGGGTCGGTGAAAAACTGTTTTTT. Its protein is CASHEGGVGEKLFF.

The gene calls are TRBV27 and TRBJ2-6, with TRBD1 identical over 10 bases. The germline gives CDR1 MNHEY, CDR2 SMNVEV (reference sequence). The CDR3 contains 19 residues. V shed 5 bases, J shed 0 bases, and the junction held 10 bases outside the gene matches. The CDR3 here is CASSPGQGVRSSGANVLTF. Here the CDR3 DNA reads TGTGCCAGCAGTCCAGGACAGGGGGTGAGAAGCTCTGGGGCCAACGTCCTGACTTTC.

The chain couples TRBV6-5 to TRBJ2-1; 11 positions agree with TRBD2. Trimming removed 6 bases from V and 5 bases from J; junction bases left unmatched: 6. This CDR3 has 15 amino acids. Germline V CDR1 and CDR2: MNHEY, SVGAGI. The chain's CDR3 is CASRGGTSGNNEQFF. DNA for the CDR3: TGTGCCAGCAGGGGAGGGACTAGCGGAAACAATGAGCAGTTCTTC.

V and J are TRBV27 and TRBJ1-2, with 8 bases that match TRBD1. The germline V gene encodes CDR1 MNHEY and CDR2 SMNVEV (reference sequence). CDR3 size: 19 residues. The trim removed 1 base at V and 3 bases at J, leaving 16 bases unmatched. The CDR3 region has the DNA TGTGCCAGCAGTTTATTAGGTCATCTAAGGACAGGGAAATACTATGGCTACACCTTC. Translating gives CASSLLGHLRTGKYYGYTF.

The CDR3 loop is CASSLTGGYEQYF. The CDR3 DNA follows: TGTGCCAGCAGTTTAACAGGGGGCTACGAGCAGTACTTC. The chain links TRBV11-3 to TRBJ2-7; 8 nucleotides align to TRBD1. CDR1 is SGHNT and CDR2 is YENEEA in the germline V gene. Germline trimming cut 6 bases from V and 3 bases from J; bases unmatched to any gene: 4. CDR3 length: 13 amino acids.

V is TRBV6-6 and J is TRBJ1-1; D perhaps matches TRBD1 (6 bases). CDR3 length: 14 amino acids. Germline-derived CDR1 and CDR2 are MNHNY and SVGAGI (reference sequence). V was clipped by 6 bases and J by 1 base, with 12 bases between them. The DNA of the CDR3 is TGTGCCAGCAGAACAAACAGGGAGAACACTGAAGCTTTCTTT. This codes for CASRTNRENTEAFF.

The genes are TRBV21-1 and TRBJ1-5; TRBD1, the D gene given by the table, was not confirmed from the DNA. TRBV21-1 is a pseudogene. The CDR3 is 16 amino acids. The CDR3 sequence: CASSSRVSQSNQPQHF. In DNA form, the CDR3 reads TGTGCCAGCAGCAGCAGGGTTTCCCAAAGCAATCAGCCCCAGCATTTT.

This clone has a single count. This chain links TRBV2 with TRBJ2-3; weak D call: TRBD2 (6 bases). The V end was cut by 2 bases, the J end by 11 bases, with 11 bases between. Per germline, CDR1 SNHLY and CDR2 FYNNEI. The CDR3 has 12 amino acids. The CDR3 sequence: CASSEMGGGQYF. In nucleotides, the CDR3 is TGTGCCAGCAGTGAAATGGGGGGTGGGCAGTATTTT.

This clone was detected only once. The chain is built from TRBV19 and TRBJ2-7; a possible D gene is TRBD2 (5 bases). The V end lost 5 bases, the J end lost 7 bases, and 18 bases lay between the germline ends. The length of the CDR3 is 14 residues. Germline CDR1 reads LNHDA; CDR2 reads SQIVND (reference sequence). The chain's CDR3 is CASSFGRTPVEQYF. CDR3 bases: TGTGCCAGTAGTTTTGGCAGGACTCCTGTAGAGCAGTACTTC.

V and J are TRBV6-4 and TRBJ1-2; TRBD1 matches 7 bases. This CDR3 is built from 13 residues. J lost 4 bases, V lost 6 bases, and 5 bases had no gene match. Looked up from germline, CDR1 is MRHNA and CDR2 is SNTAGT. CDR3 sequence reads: CASSQTGTYGYTF. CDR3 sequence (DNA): TGTGCCAGCAGCCAGACAGGGACCTATGGCTACACCTTC.

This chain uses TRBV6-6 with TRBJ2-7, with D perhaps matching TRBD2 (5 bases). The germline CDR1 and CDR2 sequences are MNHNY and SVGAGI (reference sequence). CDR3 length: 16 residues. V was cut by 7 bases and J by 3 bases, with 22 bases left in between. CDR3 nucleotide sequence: TGTGCCAGCAATAACCCAGTCCTGACTAACCTCTACGAGCAGTACTTC. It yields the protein CASNNPVLTNLYEQYF.

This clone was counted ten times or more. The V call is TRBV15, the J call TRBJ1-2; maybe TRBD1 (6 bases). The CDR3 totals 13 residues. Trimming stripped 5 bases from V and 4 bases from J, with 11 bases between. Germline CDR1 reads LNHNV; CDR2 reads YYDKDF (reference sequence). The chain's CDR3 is CATSDGQLYGYTF. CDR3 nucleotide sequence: TGTGCCACCAGCGACGGACAGCTCTATGGCTACACCTTC.

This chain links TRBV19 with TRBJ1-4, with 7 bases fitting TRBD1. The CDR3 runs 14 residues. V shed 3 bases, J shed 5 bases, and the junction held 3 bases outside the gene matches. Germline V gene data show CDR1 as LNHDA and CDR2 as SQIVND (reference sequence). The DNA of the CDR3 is TGTGCCAGTAGTATGCGCAGGGGGAATGAAAAACTGTTTTTT. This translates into CASSMRRGNEKLFF.

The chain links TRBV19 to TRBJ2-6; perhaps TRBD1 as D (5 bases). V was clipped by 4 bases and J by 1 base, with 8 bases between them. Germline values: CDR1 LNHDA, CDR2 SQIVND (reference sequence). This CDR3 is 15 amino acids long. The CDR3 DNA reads TGTGCCAGTAGTACGACAGAATCTGGGGCCAACGTCCTGACTTTC. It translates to CASSTTESGANVLTF.

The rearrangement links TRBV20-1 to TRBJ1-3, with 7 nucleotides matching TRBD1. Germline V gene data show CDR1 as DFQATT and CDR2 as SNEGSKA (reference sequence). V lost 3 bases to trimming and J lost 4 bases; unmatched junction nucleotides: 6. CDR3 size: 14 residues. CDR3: CSASDGQEGNTIYF. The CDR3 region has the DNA TGCAGTGCTAGTGATGGACAGGAGGGAAACACCATATATTTT.

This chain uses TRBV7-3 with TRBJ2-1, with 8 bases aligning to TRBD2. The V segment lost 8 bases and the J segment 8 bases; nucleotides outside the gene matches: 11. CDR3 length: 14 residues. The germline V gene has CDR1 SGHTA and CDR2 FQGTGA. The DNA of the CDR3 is TGTGCCAGCTCGGAGCGGGGGTTGGGCTATGAGCAGTTCTTC. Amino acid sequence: CASSERGLGYEQFF.

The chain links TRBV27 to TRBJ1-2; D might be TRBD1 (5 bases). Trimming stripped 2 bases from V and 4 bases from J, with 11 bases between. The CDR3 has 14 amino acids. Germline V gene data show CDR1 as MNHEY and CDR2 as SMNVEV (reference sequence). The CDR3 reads CASSLKGWAYGYTF. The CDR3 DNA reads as TGTGCCAGCAGTTTAAAGGGGTGGGCCTATGGCTACACCTTC.

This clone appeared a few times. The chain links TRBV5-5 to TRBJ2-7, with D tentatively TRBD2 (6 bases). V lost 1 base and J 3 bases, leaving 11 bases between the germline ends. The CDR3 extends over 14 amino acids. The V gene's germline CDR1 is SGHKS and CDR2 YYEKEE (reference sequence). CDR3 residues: CASSLSSGVYEQYF. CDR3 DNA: TGTGCCAGCAGCTTGTCATCGGGAGTCTACGAGCAGTACTTC. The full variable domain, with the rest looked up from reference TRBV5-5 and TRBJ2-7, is DAGVTQSPTHLIKTRGQQVTLRCSPISGHKSVSWYQQVLGQGPQFIFQYYEKEERGRGNFPDRFSARQFPNYSSELNVNALLLGDSALYLCASSLSSGVYEQYFGPGTRLTVT.